This T cell receptor beta chain was sequenced for a study of T cell responses to AZD1222 COVID-19 vaccine. Turning to the study itself: Pooled together were second doses at about 4 or about 12 weeks.

Sequencing used immunoSEQ multiplex PCR; TCRdb keeps in-frame clones, though not all of them. Of more than 150,000 clones listed, approximately 90% were seen once; the top ten hold roughly 6%. Looked up from germline, CDR1 is SEHNR and CDR2 is FQNEAQ (reference sequence). Deletions cut 5 bases from V and 0 bases from J, with 12 bases between. The length of the CDR3 is 15 residues. The study's findings and limits: Donors were mostly white British, more females; clonal diversity possibly underestimated. Nearly half of spike-specific TCRs reportedly target unmutated variant regions.

Note on this clone: As yet, its antigen is unknown.

Sequencing was performed on peripheral blood, taken on day 0 of AZD1222 vaccination. The chain couples TRBV7-9 to TRBJ2-3, with D perhaps TRBD1 or TRBD2 (5 bases each). This receptor was taken from an adult in good health. DNA for the CDR3: TGTGCCAGCAGCCCCAGGGAGCTTAGCACAGATACGCAGTATTTT. Translated: CASSPRELSTDTQYF.